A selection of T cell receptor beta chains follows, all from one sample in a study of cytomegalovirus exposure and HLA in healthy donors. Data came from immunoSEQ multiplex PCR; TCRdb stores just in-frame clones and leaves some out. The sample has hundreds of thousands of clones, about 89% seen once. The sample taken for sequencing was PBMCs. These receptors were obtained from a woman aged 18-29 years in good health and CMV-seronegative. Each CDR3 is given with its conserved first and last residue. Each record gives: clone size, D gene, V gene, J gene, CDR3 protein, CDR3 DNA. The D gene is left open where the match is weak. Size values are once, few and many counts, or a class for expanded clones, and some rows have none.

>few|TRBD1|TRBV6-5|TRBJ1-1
CASRDATGRDTEAFF
TGTGCCAGCAGAGATGCGACAGGGCGGGACACTGAAGCTTTCTTT
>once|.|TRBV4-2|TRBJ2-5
CASSQRPRGYGETQYF
TGTGCCAGCAGCCAAAGACCACGGGGGTACGGAGAGACCCAGTACTTC
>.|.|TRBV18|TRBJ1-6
CASSQGQNSPLHF
TGTGCCAGCTCACAAGGACAAAATTCACCCCTCCACTTT
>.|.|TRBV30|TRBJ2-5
CAWIRQPGETQYF
TGTGCCTGGATCCGCCAACCAGGAGAGACCCAGTACTTC
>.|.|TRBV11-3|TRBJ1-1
CASSLAVETEAFF
TGTGCCAGCAGCTTAGCCGTCGAGACTGAAGCTTTCTTT
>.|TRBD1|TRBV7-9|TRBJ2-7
CASSQDTGVNEQYF
TGTGCCAGCAGCCAAGATACAGGGGTCAACGAGCAGTACTTC
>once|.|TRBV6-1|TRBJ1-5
CASSDQGYSNQPQHF
TGTGCCAGCAGCGATCAGGGATATAGCAATCAGCCCCAGCATTTT
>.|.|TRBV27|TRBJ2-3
CASRRFSHITDTQYF
TGTGCCAGCAGACGATTTTCCCACATCACAGATACGCAGTATTTT
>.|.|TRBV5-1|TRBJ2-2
CASSPDGTGTGELFF
TGCGCCAGCAGCCCCGACGGGACTGGGACCGGGGAGCTGTTTTTT
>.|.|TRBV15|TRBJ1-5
CATSRRTGSNQPQHF
TGTGCCACCAGCCGTCGTACAGGGAGCAATCAGCCCCAGCATTTT
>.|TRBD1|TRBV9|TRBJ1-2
CASSVDREGYGYTF
TGTGCCAGCAGCGTGGACAGGGAGGGGTATGGCTACACCTTC
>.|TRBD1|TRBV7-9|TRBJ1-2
CASRRGTAYGYTF
TGTGCCAGCAGGAGAGGGACAGCCTATGGCTACACCTTC
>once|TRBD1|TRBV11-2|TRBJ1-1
CASRRQGAAEAFF
TGTGCCAGCAGGAGACAGGGGGCGGCTGAAGCTTTCTTT
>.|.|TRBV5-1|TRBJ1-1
CASSVNTGNTEAFF
TGCGCCAGCAGCGTAAATACAGGGAACACTGAAGCTTTCTTT
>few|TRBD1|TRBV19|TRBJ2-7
CASRDRGYEQYF
TGTGCCAGCCGGGACAGGGGCTACGAGCAGTACTTC
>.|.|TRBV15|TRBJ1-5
CATSRDKGAGQPQHF
TGTGCCACCAGCAGAGATAAAGGGGCGGGACAGCCCCAGCATTTT
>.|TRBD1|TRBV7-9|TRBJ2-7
CASSSRIGTGGYEQYF
TGTGCCAGCAGCTCTAGGATCGGGACAGGGGGATACGAGCAGTACTTC
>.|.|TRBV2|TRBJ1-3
CASSGAAGNTIYF
TGTGCCAGCAGTGGGGCAGCCGGAAACACCATATATTTT
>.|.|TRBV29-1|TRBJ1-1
CSVALVTGEAFF
TGCAGCGTCGCACTCGTAACAGGAGAAGCTTTCTTT
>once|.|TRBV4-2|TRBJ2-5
CASSQGTLEETQYF
TGTGCCAGCAGCCAAGGGACACTCGAAGAGACCCAGTACTTC
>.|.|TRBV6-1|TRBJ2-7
CASSGRQGLYDEQYF
TGTGCCAGTAGTGGTAGGCAGGGCCTGTATGACGAGCAGTACTTC
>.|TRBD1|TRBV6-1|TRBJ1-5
CASNGDSFYQPQHF
TGTGCCAGCAATGGGGACAGTTTCTATCAGCCCCAGCATTTT
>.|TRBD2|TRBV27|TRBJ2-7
CASKTSGSWEQYF
TGTGCCAGCAAAACTAGCGGGAGCTGGGAGCAGTACTTC
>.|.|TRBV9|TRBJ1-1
CASSVALNTEAFF
TGTGCCAGCAGCGTAGCCTTGAACACTGAAGCTTTCTTT
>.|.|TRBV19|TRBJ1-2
CASSMGLKAANYGYTF
TGTGCCAGTAGTATGGGCTTGAAGGCAGCAAACTATGGCTACACCTTC
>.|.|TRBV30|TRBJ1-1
CAWSVVLGSTEAFF
TGTGCCTGGAGTGTCGTTCTCGGGTCCACTGAAGCTTTCTTT
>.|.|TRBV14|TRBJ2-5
CASSQETSWETQYF
TGTGCCAGCAGCCAAGAAACTAGCTGGGAGACCCAGTACTTC
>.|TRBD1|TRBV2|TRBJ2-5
CASSDPTGVEGETQYF
TGTGCCAGCAGTGACCCGACAGGGGTTGAGGGAGAGACCCAGTACTTC
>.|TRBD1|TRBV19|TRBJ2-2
CASRRQGAGTGELFF
TGTGCCAGTAGAAGACAGGGGGCGGGAACCGGGGAGCTGTTTTTT
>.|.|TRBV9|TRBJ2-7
CASSPRVTGATYEQYF
TGTGCCAGCAGCCCCCGCGTGACAGGTGCTACCTACGAGCAGTACTTC
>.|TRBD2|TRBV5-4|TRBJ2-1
CASRPAGGPMKGNEQFF
TGTGCCAGCAGACCCGCGGGAGGGCCAATGAAGGGTAATGAGCAGTTCTTC
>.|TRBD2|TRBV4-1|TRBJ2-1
CASRGRGYNEQFF
TGCGCCAGCCGGGGGAGGGGATACAATGAGCAGTTCTTC
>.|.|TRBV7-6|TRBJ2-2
CASTILRVSLPGAGELFF
TGTGCCAGCACCATACTTAGGGTATCACTCCCCGGGGCCGGGGAGCTGTTTTTT
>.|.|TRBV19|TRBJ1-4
CASSIWQSPNEKLFF
TGTGCCAGTAGTATCTGGCAGTCACCTAATGAAAAACTGTTTTTT
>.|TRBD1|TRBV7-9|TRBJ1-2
CASSTGQGDVGYTF
TGTGCCAGCAGCACGGGACAGGGGGACGTAGGCTACACCTTC
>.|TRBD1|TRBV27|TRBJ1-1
CASSLTPTGDRGAFF
TGTGCCAGCAGTTTAACCCCAACAGGGGACCGAGGAGCTTTCTTT
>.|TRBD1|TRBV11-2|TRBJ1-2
CASTTQGGGRAAYGYTF
TGTGCCAGCACCACCCAAGGGGGCGGCAGGGCCGCCTATGGCTACACCTTC
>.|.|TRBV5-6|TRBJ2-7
CASSLNRFRDEQYF
TGTGCCAGCAGCTTAAATCGGTTCAGGGACGAGCAGTACTTC
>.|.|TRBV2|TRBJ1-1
CASSDILRNTEAFF
TGTGCCAGCAGCGACATACTCCGGAACACTGAAGCTTTCTTT
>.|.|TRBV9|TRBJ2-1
CASSVEPVPQGSLNEQFF
TGTGCCAGCAGCGTCGAACCCGTCCCACAGGGTTCCCTCAATGAGCAGTTCTTC
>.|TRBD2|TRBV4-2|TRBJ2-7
CASSPGLAGREQYF
TGTGCCAGCAGCCCGGGACTAGCGGGACGCGAGCAGTACTTC
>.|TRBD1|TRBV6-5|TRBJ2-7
CASTPRGDRGAEQYF
TGTGCCAGCACCCCCCGAGGGGACAGGGGTGCCGAGCAGTACTTC
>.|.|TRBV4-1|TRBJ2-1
CASSQVWLGVMNEQFF
TGCGCCAGCAGCCAAGTCTGGTTAGGGGTGATGAATGAGCAGTTCTTC
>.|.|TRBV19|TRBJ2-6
CASSSPAGANVLTF
TGTGCCAGTAGTAGCCCAGCTGGGGCCAACGTCCTGACTTTC
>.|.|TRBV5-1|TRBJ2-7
CASSSDRPYEQYF
TGCGCCAGCAGCTCTGACAGACCCTACGAGCAGTACTTC
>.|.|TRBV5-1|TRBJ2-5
CASSLVVRPGETQYF
TGCGCCAGCAGCTTGGTGGTCAGGCCGGGGGAGACCCAGTACTTC
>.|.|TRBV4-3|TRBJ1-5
CASSQALGGTQPQHF
TGCGCCAGCAGCCAGGCTCTCGGGGGGACGCAGCCCCAGCATTTT
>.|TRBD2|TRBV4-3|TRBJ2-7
CASSQSSAGSYEQYF
TGCGCCAGCAGCCAATCGTCAGCGGGGAGCTACGAGCAGTACTTC